Shown below are 15 T cell receptor beta chains from a single sample sequenced in a study of metastatic and nonmetastatic thyroid tumors. TCRdb re-called the PCR reads with MiXCR. The table shows about 27,000 clones, with about 15% occurring only once. None of the patients had undergone any treatment ahead of thyroid surgery. What was sequenced was blood. The receptors were gathered from a male donor with papillary thyroid cancer or a benign thyroid nodule (not recorded which). Some clones in this sample may be carry-over from other donors' samples.

This clone was counted ten times or more. The chain combines TRBV5-5 with TRBJ2-7; D possibly corresponds to TRBD2 (5 bases). The CDR3 totals 14 residues. Germline values: CDR1 SGHKS, CDR2 YYEKEE (reference sequence). V was pared by 3 bases and J by 3 bases, with 13 bases between. Here the CDR3 reads CASSSERGFYEQYF. The CDR3 DNA reads as TGTGCCAGCAGCTCAGAGAGAGGGTTCTACGAGCAGTACTTC.

This clone was detected ten times or more. The chain joins TRBV4-1 to TRBJ1-1, with 7 bases identical to TRBD1. V lost 1 base and J lost 0; bases outside the gene matches: 5. The CDR3 spans 16 residues. Germline values: CDR1 MGHRA, CDR2 YSYEKL. The CDR3 spells CASSQGKGALNTEAFF. CDR3 DNA sequence: TGCGCCAGCAGCCAAGGTAAGGGGGCGCTGAACACTGAAGCTTTCTTT.

This clone was counted many times. V and J are TRBV6-1 and TRBJ1-1; D is uncertain. Per the germline V gene, CDR1 is MNHNS and CDR2 is SASEGT. The CDR3 covers 15 residues. The germline V and J ends were trimmed by 6 bases and 1 base, with 15 bases remaining between them. CDR3 in DNA: TGTGCCAGCAGCGCTGAGGGTCAATCGAACACTGAAGCTTTCTTT. It yields the protein CASSAEGQSNTEAFF.

The genes are TRBV6-5 and TRBJ1-5, with no clear D. V was pared by 2 bases and J by 5 bases, with 10 bases between. Per germline, CDR1 MNHEY and CDR2 SVGAGI. CDR3 size: 14 residues. The CDR3 coding sequence is TGTGCCAGCAGTTACGGAGGGATCTATCAGCCCCAGCATTTT. Amino acid sequence: CASSYGGIYQPQHF.

On this clone itself: A read error may produce the germline difference seen at one junction end. The gene calls are TRBV5-1 and TRBJ2-2; D remains unclear. The length of the CDR3 is 14 residues. Looked up from germline, CDR1 is SGHRS and CDR2 is YFSETQ. CDR3 bases: TGCGCCAGCAGCTTGGGGCAGTGGGCCGGTGAGCTGTTTTTT. This sequence encodes CASSLGQWAGELFF.

This clone was picked up many times. This chain connects TRBV6-1 to TRBJ2-5, with 7 positions matching TRBD1. Germline V gene lookup returns CDR1 MNHNS and CDR2 SASEGT. CDR3 length: 12 residues. The junction had 8 bases not matched to a gene; V was cut back by 10 bases and J by 6 bases. The CDR3 bases are TGTGCCACCCGACAGGGATGGAAGACCCAGTACTTC. It is translated as CATRQGWKTQYF.

Within the sample, this clone is medium-sized. This chain joins TRBV6-1 and TRBJ2-7; 11 bases are a match to TRBD2. In germline, CDR1 is MNHNS, CDR2 SASEGT. Trimming took 0 bases from V and 4 from J; bases not matched to a gene: 8. The CDR3 has 17 residues. In nucleotides, the CDR3 is TGTGCCAGCAGTGAAGCGCTGGGACTAGCGGCCCGATACGAGCAGTACTTC. This translates into CASSEALGLAARYEQYF.

Note on this clone: A read error may be the cause here, since a much bigger clone is one base away. The chain has TRBV11-1 and TRBJ2-3, with D perhaps TRBD1 (5 bases). The V end lost 3 bases, the J end lost 3 bases, and 13 bases lay between the germline ends. Germline-derived CDR1 and CDR2 are SGHAT and FQDESV (reference sequence). This CDR3 has 15 residues. CDR3 nucleotides: TGTGCCAGCAGCTTTGTAGGGGTGGAAACAGATACGCAGTATTTT. Protein sequence: CASSFVGVETDTQYF.

At least ten counts were recorded for this clone. The genes are TRBV20-1 and TRBJ2-2; 9 bases fit TRBD2. The CDR3 has 19 residues. V shed 6 bases and J 6 bases; nucleotides not matched to a gene: 23. Germline lookup yields CDR1 DFQATT and CDR2 SNEGSKA (reference sequence). The CDR3 nucleotides read TGCAGTGCACAACATTTCCCGGGACAGTTAGCGGGAGAGGCCGGGGAGCTGTTTTTT. Translation: CSAQHFPGQLAGEAGELFF.

Many counts were recorded for this clone. At one boundary the junction diverges from the germline segment, which might be a read error. The V call is TRBV7-9, the J call TRBJ2-1; TRBD2 agrees at 7 bases. Germline V gene data show CDR1 as SEHNR and CDR2 as FQNEAQ (reference sequence). The length of the CDR3 is 13 residues. CDR3 sequence reads: CASSDRDYSEQFF. For the CDR3, the DNA is TGTGCCAGCAGCGACCGGGACTACAGTGAGCAGTTCTTC.

This clone came up many times. The CDR3 is CASSFRDRVYEQYF. The CDR3 DNA reads as TGTGCCAGCAGCTTCCGGGACAGGGTCTACGAGCAGTACTTC. This chain joins TRBV5-4 and TRBJ2-7; 9 nucleotides agree with TRBD1. Germline values: CDR1 SGHNT, CDR2 YYREEE (reference sequence). The junction had 3 bases not matched to a gene; V was cut back by 2 bases and J by 3 bases. The CDR3 has 14 residues.

The table lists this clone with a count of one. This chain links TRBV19 with TRBJ1-5; D not certain. Deletions cut 5 bases from V and 3 bases from J, with 17 bases between. Germline CDR1 LNHDA, CDR2 SQIVND (reference sequence). This CDR3 has 16 amino acids. CDR3 in DNA: TGTGCCAGTAGTTCTGCGCGGAGACAATACAATCAGCCCCAGCATTTT. It encodes CASSSARRQYNQPQHF.

This clone was recorded a few times. The gene calls are TRBV6-1 and TRBJ1-1; weak D call: TRBD1 (5 bases). CDR1 MNHNS and CDR2 SASEGT come from the germline V gene. CDR3 length: 16 amino acids. The V end was cut by 0 bases, the J end by 7 bases, with 18 bases between. This CDR3 is CASSEAAPGRFLEAFF. CDR3 DNA: TGTGCCAGCAGTGAAGCGGCTCCGGGACGGTTCCTTGAAGCTTTCTTT.

V is TRBV14 and J is TRBJ1-5, with a tentative D call TRBD1 (5 bases). The CDR3 extends over 13 amino acids. Trimming took 3 bases from V and 6 from J, leaving 9 bases between them. CDR1 is SGHDN, CDR2 FVKESK, per germline. The CDR3 DNA follows: TGTGCCAGCAGCCACAGGGACGGTCAGCCCCAGCATTTT. Amino acids: CASSHRDGQPQHF.

This clone has a handful of counts. DNA for the CDR3: TGTGCCAGCAGCCAATCGGGCTCTGGAAACACCATATATTTT. It encodes CASSQSGSGNTIYF. The V call is TRBV3-1, the J call TRBJ1-3; no definite D call. Trimming took 2 bases from V and 0 from J, leaving 5 bases between them. The CDR3 has 14 residues. Germline values: CDR1 LGHDT, CDR2 YNNKEL (reference sequence). The whole variable domain, filled in from reference TRBV3-1 and TRBJ1-3, reads DTAVSQTPKYLVTQMGNDKSIKCEQNLGHDTMYWYKQDSKKFLKIMFSYNNKELIINETVPNRFSPKSPDKAHLNLHINSLELGDSAVYFCASSQSGSGNTIYFGEGSWLTVV.